This T cell receptor (beta chain) appears in the sequencing data of a study of monozygotic twins with inflammatory bowel disease (dated by TCRdb to about 2019). Notes on the research overall: A total of approximately 28 monozygotic twin pairs were included in the full study, comprising nine German pairs (four IBD-concordant, five IBD-discordant) and 19 IBD-discordant Danish pairs. Within discordant pairs, disease-associated traits were sought mainly by comparing IBD patients with their genetically identical healthy co-twins. Each individual had, on average, about 151 000 unique TCRalpha sequences and 181 000 unique TCRbeta sequences available for analysis.

Reading from cysteine to phenylalanine, the CDR3 counts 14 amino acids. DNA was not recorded. The CDR1 and CDR2 encoded by the germline V gene are SGHTA and FQGTGA. The research as a whole found: The results gave no support for a single strong signal or clonotype linked to IBD. IBD patients shared fewer clonotypes with other individuals than healthy twins did, most markedly in patients showing signs of disease activity. Background noise and inter-individual variability may have been introduced into the repertoires by the differing immunosuppressive treatments among patients. Different T cell subtypes could not be distinguished in the analysis. Measured by the inverse Simpson index, TCRbeta repertoire diversity was lower in IBD patients than in their healthy co-twins. Concordant and discordant twins showed no difference in repertoire similarity, possibly because of limited statistical power.

A roughly 2.5 ml peripheral blood sample was drawn into PAXgene tubes per donor and stored at -80°C. Without any T cell sorting, total RNA was extracted from whole blood using the PAXgene blood miRNA kit on an automated QIAcube. Peripheral blood from monozygotic twin pairs, either concordant or discordant for inflammatory bowel disease, underwent deep TCRalpha and TCRbeta repertoire profiling that used unique molecular barcoding. Smoking habits were recorded for all twin pairs, with individuals classified as current, former or never smokers. Points on this clonotype: No antigen is known for it.

Receptor amplification or capture employed 5' RACE. Each TCR library was prepared from 3,000 to 4,500 ng of total RNA. For each sample, cDNA synthesis was carried out in eight separate reactions using SMARTScribe reverse transcriptase. During cDNA synthesis, template switching introduced unique molecular identifiers that contained a 6-nucleotide sample barcode. Two nested PCRs of roughly 15 and 9 cycles amplified the TCRalpha and TCRbeta cDNA, and bead purification followed each PCR. Before amplification, the cDNA was treated with uracil DNA-glycosylase and purified using the QIAquick PCR purification kit. The second PCR was the step at which Illumina TruSeq-compatible adapters and sample-specific barcodes were added. TapeStation and Qubit were used to check library quality and concentration, and 4.5 to 5 ng of each library was pooled. The pooled libraries were sequenced with 2 x 100 bp reads and custom sequencing primers on an Illumina HiSeq2500 single-index Rapid Run. The original methods were these. PCR and sequencing errors were corrected by UMI-based consensus assembly using MiGEC version 1.2.6. MiXCR version 2.1.1 was used for V(D)J alignment, clonotype assembly and CDR3 extraction. Gene usage, clonotype sharing and MAIT/NKT TCR abundance were normalised by analysing the top 1000, 10 000 and 20 000 clonotypes per sample. Diversity was computed as the inverse Simpson index with the vegan R package after downsampling to 27 000 UMIs. Paired Mann-Whitney U tests on discordant twin pairs were used, with Benjamini-Hochberg multiple-testing correction. Following reprocessing of the reads by TCRdb, the data hold one row per CDR3 protein sequence and no DNA is available. The authors' filters were not applied to this entry. The sample table holds about 160,000 distinct CDR3 sequences. Approximately 2.5% of the sample rests with the top ten.

This clonotype was sampled from a human donor with ulcerative colitis or Crohn's disease, or a healthy co-twin of an affected twin (not recorded which). The sequence is built from TRBV7-3 and TRBJ2-2. Sequenced sample: blood. The CDR3 has the sequence CASRLDRNTGELFF. Here the CDR3 is joined to the reference TRBV7-3 and TRBJ2-2 genes, and the full variable domain is: GAGVSQTPSNKVTEKGKYVELRCDPISGHTALYWYRQSLGQGPEFLIYFQGTGAADDSGLPNDRFFAVRPEGSVSTLKIQRTERGDSAVYLCASRLDRNTGELFFGEGSRLTVL.